This TCR beta chain derives from a study of cytomegalovirus exposure and HLA in healthy donors (dated 2017 in TCRdb). Background for the entire study: According to a later analysis, the roughly 130 validation repertoires were produced on the same platform as the 700 or so repertoires of the first cohort. The study was designed to test whether signatures of past pathogen exposure could be identified by cataloging public T cell receptors. To predict cytomegalovirus infection status, the study brought together high-throughput TCR immunosequencing, statistical association of individual TCRs with disease status, and machine learning. Along with the roughly 710-subject first cohort, a separate validation cohort of around 110 different subjects was used.

Preparation of the library involved the immunoSEQ multiplex PCR assay. The source study handled its data this way. A statistical classification framework was built for diagnosing cytomegalovirus status from the catalog of TCR beta chain sequences. Sourced from immuneACCESS, this table was stored by TCRdb with only in-frame sequences that have V and J called. A share of the clones is absent; for the studies checked, an unresolved V gene accounts for under half, and the remainder has no known explanation. That table furnishes V, J and clone size, whereas the DNA furnished D and trimming. The sample has more than 95,000 clones on record, 70% to 90% of them singletons. The top ten hold more than 1.5% of the sample. Separate from the approximately 730-subject first cohort, the validation cohort of 95 to 150 subjects was the group to which the donors belonged. Of note for this clone: This clone's antigen is unknown. Base-call qualities are not available, and no considerably larger clone is one nucleotide away.

What the research found in general, with its limitations: The validation cohort had no HLA typing available for a later analysis, so co-occurrence within that cohort was assessed over all 130 or so repertoires. In the study, approximately 150 TCR beta chains were listed as associated with cytomegalovirus. The classifier was reported to diagnose cytomegalovirus status with high specificity and sensitivity in both the original and validation cohorts. Most TCR sequences were seen in very few donors, while some public TCRs were found in many individuals. In vitro tests confirmed that a few of the cytomegalovirus-associated TCR beta chains recognize cytomegalovirus antigens. According to the authors, the approach could potentially be generalized to other disease states and immunological phenotypes. In a later analysis, TCRs clustered in the first cohort were found to also tend to co-occur in the roughly 130 validation repertoires, with 94% of cluster scores above 0.

There are 17 amino acids in the CDR3, from cysteine to phenylalanine inclusive. Solely the CDR3 DNA is kept, with 51 bases framed from the first base. Trimming removed 3 bases from V and 0 bases from J; the gene matches leave 4 bases unexplained. For CDR1 and CDR2, the germline V gene lists SGHRS and YFSETQ. The chain is made from TRBV5-1 and TRBJ2-3; TRBD2 agrees with 13 junctional bases. This clonotype was sampled from a man aged 18 to 29 in good health and CMV-seronegative. Sequenced sample: PBMCs. The CDR3 protein sequence reads: CASSWTGLAGSTDTQYF. The base sequence is TGCGCCAGCAGCTGGACGGGACTAGCGGGAAGCACAGATACGCAGTATTTT.